The subject of this entry is one TCR beta chain. CDR1 is SGHTA, CDR2 FQGNSA, per germline. There are 13 residues in the CDR3. Trimming left V 6 bases short and J 0 bases short, with 8 bases between. As handled by the study authors: Estimation of nucleated cell counts relied on the amplification of reference gene primers. TCRdb's table, derived via immunoSEQ multiplex PCR, lists solely in-frame clones and lacks some. That table furnishes V, J and clone size, whereas the DNA furnished D and trimming. Of 95,000 to 150,000 clones in the sample, 69% were seen once. The sample belongs to a study of blood T cell repertoires in COVID-19. Study-level information: Acute and convalescent COVID-19 samples came from the United States, Italy and Spain. PBMCs, B-cell-depleted T cells, or T cells provided the cDNA or gDNA that made up the material.

This clonotype originated in a woman aged 70 to 79 with acute or convalescent COVID-19. The chain recombines TRBV7-2 with TRBJ1-1, with TRBD1 as a possible D gene (5 bases). The sequenced sample was peripheral blood. Here the CDR3 reads CASRGRLNTEAFF. The CDR3 DNA reads TGTGCCAGCAGGGGGCGGTTGAACACTGAAGCTTTCTTT.